The 26 T cell receptor beta chains in this list originate from one sample, sequenced in a study of OX40 agonist ivuxolimab in advanced cancers. Library prep was done by the immunoSEQ multiplex PCR assay. In its TCRdb copy, this immuneACCESS table keeps in-frame sequences only and misses some clones. Where compared with another copy, unresolved V genes explain less than half of these, and the others have no known cause. The sample table records fewer than 200,000 clones; roughly 94% of these occur just once. Of the sample, about 0.3% falls within the top ten clones. The sequenced sample was CD4+ or CD8+ T cells sorted from blood, obtained in a trial of the OX40 agonist ivuxolimab. These receptors were obtained from an adult with an advanced solid tumor such as melanoma, head and neck, liver or kidney cancer.

The chain carries TRBV7-2 and TRBJ2-3, with TRBD2 identical over 7 bases. The CDR3 has 16 residues. CDR1 SGHTA and CDR2 FQGNSA come from the germline V gene. Trimming removed 5 bases from V and 2 bases from J; junction bases left unmatched: 10. The CDR3 region is CASSPGVSGATDTQYF. DNA for the CDR3: TGTGCCAGCAGCCCCGGGGTGAGCGGGGCCACAGATACGCAGTATTTT.

The gene calls are TRBV9 and TRBJ1-2, with 8 bases lining up with TRBD1. Trimming removed 0 bases from V and 7 bases from J; junction bases left unmatched: 8. CDR3 length: 15 residues. Germline-derived CDR1 and CDR2 are SGDLS and YYNGEE. CDR3: CASSVDPGGSRGYTF. As DNA, the CDR3 is TGTGCCAGCAGCGTAGATCCAGGGGGCTCCCGTGGCTACACCTTC.

The rearrangement uses TRBV18 and TRBJ1-4; possible D gene TRBD1, 5 bases. The germline CDR1 and CDR2 sequences are KGHSH and LQKENI. This CDR3 spans 14 amino acids. With 2 bases removed from V and 5 bases from J, the gap between germline ends came to 9 bases. This CDR3 is CASSPRQQNEKLFF. As DNA, the CDR3 is TGTGCCAGCTCACCAAGACAGCAAAATGAAAAACTGTTTTTT.

The chain is built from TRBV18 and TRBJ2-5; D is undetermined. V lost 4 bases to trimming and J lost 2 bases, with 8 bases between them. This CDR3 is built from 13 residues. Germline values: CDR1 KGHSH, CDR2 LQKENI. This CDR3 is CASSRSEQETQYF. The CDR3 DNA reads TGTGCCAGCTCACGGTCAGAACAAGAGACCCAGTACTTC.

The rearrangement links TRBV11-3 to TRBJ2-3, with D possibly being TRBD2 (7 bases). This CDR3 comprises 15 residues. The V end was cut by 5 bases, the J end by 4 bases, with 16 bases between. CDR1 and CDR2 from the germline V gene are SGHNT and YENEEA. The DNA of the CDR3 is TGTGCCAGCAGCCAAAGGGGGAGGGAACCAGATACGCAGTATTTT. Its translation: CASSQRGREPDTQYF.

This clone was counted only a few times. J is TRBJ2-7 and V is TRBV9, with TRBD1 matching 7 bases. V trimming: 3 bases; J trimming: 2 bases; junction bases outside the gene matches: 8. The CDR3 has 15 amino acids. The germline gives CDR1 SGDLS, CDR2 YYNGEE. CDR3 bases: TGTGCCAGCAGCGCCCAGTGGGACAGTACCTACGAGCAGTACTTC. Residues: CASSAQWDSTYEQYF.

The chain has TRBV28 and TRBJ1-4; D gene ambiguous. V gave up 5 bases and J gave up 8 bases, with 15 bases separating them. The CDR3 extends over 14 amino acids. In germline, CDR1 is MDHEN, CDR2 SYDVKM. Here the CDR3 reads CASSLTVVREKLFF. In DNA, the CDR3 is TGTGCCAGCAGTCTGACGGTGGTAAGAGAAAAACTGTTTTTT.

The chain couples TRBV5-1 to TRBJ1-6; tentatively, D is TRBD1 (5 bases). The ends were cut back, 0 bases at V and 9 bases at J, with 13 bases in the middle. Germline assignment: CDR1 SGHRS and CDR2 YFSETQ. This CDR3 comprises 15 residues. In DNA, the CDR3 is TGCGCCAGCAGCTTGGGCGGCAGGGCGCCTTCACCCCTCCACTTT. It encodes CASSLGGRAPSPLHF.

This sequence joins TRBV7-9 and TRBJ1-4; 9 positions agree with TRBD1. CDR1 is SEHNR, CDR2 FQNEAQ, per germline (reference sequence). The CDR3 consists of 15 residues. Trimming removed 5 bases from V and 3 bases from J; junction bases left unmatched: 4. For the CDR3, the DNA is TGTGCCAGCAGCCCCCGGGACAGGGCTAATGAAAAACTGTTTTTT. The encoded protein is CASSPRDRANEKLFF.

The CDR3 DNA is TGCGCCAGCAGCTTGATGGGGTTTAGACGGCAAGAGACCCAGTACTTC. It codes for CASSLMGFRRQETQYF. The chain is built from TRBV5-1 and TRBJ2-5; no firm D call. Germline CDR1 reads SGHRS; CDR2 reads YFSETQ. V was pared by 1 base and J by 2 bases, with 15 bases between. This CDR3 spans 16 amino acids.

The chain recombines TRBV9 with TRBJ2-3; 7 bases are a match to TRBD1. Germline-derived CDR1 and CDR2 are SGDLS and YYNGEE. The V gene end was trimmed by 0 bases and the J gene end by 14 bases; junction bases not matched to a gene: 9. This CDR3 has 13 residues. The CDR3 DNA follows: TGTGCCAGCAGCGTAGCCGGACAGGTATCTTTGTATTTT. The encoded protein is CASSVAGQVSLYF.

This chain connects TRBV5-1 to TRBJ1-2; possibly TRBD1 for D (5 bases). CDR3 length equals 17 residues. CDR1 SGHRS and CDR2 YFSETQ come from the germline V gene. V shed 0 bases and J shed 4 bases, with 19 bases lying between them. The CDR3 protein is CASSLEPSKRGVYGYTF. The CDR3 DNA follows: TGCGCCAGCAGCTTGGAACCTTCTAAGCGGGGGGTCTATGGCTACACCTTC.

The rearrangement uses TRBV28 and TRBJ1-5, with 9 nucleotides matching TRBD1. Per the germline V gene, CDR1 is MDHEN and CDR2 is SYDVKM. Trimming cost V 7 bases and J 5 bases; bases outside gene matches: 9. This CDR3 contains 15 residues. CDR3 amino acids: CASTWGQGDHQPQHF. DNA for the CDR3: TGTGCCAGCACCTGGGGACAGGGCGACCATCAGCCCCAGCATTTT. Full variable domain (remainder filled in from reference TRBV28 and TRBJ1-5): DVKVTQSSRYLVKRTGEKVFLECVQDMDHENMFWYRQDPGLGLRLIYFSYDVKMKEKGDIPEGYSVSREKKERFSLILESASTNQTSMYLCASTWGQGDHQPQHFGDGTRLSIL.

This chain's CDR3 is CASRPPEGGNTEAFF. CDR3 DNA: TGTGCCAGCAGACCCCCCGAGGGAGGCAACACTGAAGCTTTCTTT. The chain is built from TRBV6-5 and TRBJ1-1, with D unclear. V shed 6 bases and J shed 2 bases, with 16 bases lying between them. Germline assignment: CDR1 MNHEY and CDR2 SVGAGI. This CDR3 contains 15 residues.

This chain links TRBV7-9 with TRBJ2-1; D is tentatively TRBD1 or TRBD2 (5 bases each). The CDR3 covers 15 residues. Trimming cost V 5 bases and J 5 bases, with 16 bases left between them. Per germline, CDR1 SEHNR and CDR2 FQNEAQ (reference sequence). The CDR3 here is CASSRDGRVNNEQFF. In DNA form, the CDR3 reads TGTGCCAGCAGCCGGGACGGCCGGGTAAACAATGAGCAGTTCTTC.

This rearrangement joins TRBV7-8 to TRBJ1-1, with D uncertain. This CDR3 spans 15 amino acids. The germline CDR1 and CDR2 sequences are SGHVS and FQNEAQ. Trimming cost V 2 bases and J 4 bases, with 14 bases left between them. The CDR3, as DNA: TGTGCCAGCAGCTTATATAACAGCCAGTTCACTGAAGCTTTCTTT. Translating gives CASSLYNSQFTEAFF.

The rearrangement joins TRBV6-6 to TRBJ2-7; 7 bases match TRBD2. V gave up 2 bases and J gave up 2 bases; unmatched junction bases: 6. This CDR3 has 15 amino acids. The V gene's germline CDR1 is MNHNY and CDR2 SVGAGI (reference sequence). The CDR3 loop reads CASSYHSGSTYEQYF. The DNA for the CDR3 is TGTGCCAGCAGTTACCATAGCGGGTCAACCTACGAGCAGTACTTC.

This chain links TRBV5-1 with TRBJ2-7; 7 positions match TRBD1. The CDR3 is 14 amino acids. Germline CDR1 SGHRS, CDR2 YFSETQ. J was trimmed by 0 bases and V by 6 bases; bases with no gene match: 6. The CDR3 loop is CASKRGLYSYEQYF. Written as DNA, the CDR3 is TGCGCCAGCAAAAGGGGGCTATACTCCTACGAGCAGTACTTC.

This sequence joins TRBV5-4 and TRBJ2-3; 9 positions match TRBD2. This CDR3 comprises 15 residues. J lost 3 bases, V lost 3 bases, and 5 bases had no gene match. Germline CDR1 is SGHNT and CDR2 is YYREEE (reference sequence). CDR3 sequence reads: CASSSPGLATDTQYF. DNA of the CDR3: TGTGCCAGCAGCTCACCGGGACTAGCAACAGATACGCAGTATTTT.

V is TRBV14 and J is TRBJ2-3, with D tentatively TRBD2 (7 bases). Germline V CDR1 and CDR2: SGHDN, FVKESK. V was shortened by 4 bases and J by 6 bases, with 17 bases between the two germline ends. The CDR3 is made up of 15 amino acids. CDR3 coding DNA: TGTGCCAGCAGCCGCAGCCAGGGGCGGGGGGATACGCAGTATTTT. Its protein is CASSRSQGRGDTQYF.

The V and J genes are TRBV2 and TRBJ2-2; D gene uncertain. Germline values: CDR1 SNHLY, CDR2 FYNNEI. V lost 6 bases to trimming and J lost 2 bases, with 7 bases between them. The CDR3 covers 13 residues. The CDR3 DNA sequence: TGTGCCAGCAGGGCAGGCAACACCGGGGAGCTGTTTTTT. Translating gives CASRAGNTGELFF.

The V and J genes are TRBV18 and TRBJ2-2; D uncertain. Trimming left V 1 base short and J 4 bases short, with 13 bases between. The CDR3 is 16 amino acids. Germline-derived CDR1 and CDR2 are KGHSH and LQKENI. The CDR3 region has the DNA TGTGCCAGCTCACCACTAGACCCGGCGAGCACCGGGGAGCTGTTTTTT. Encoded protein: CASSPLDPASTGELFF. Full variable domain (remainder filled in from reference TRBV18 and TRBJ2-2): NAGVMQNPRHLVRRRGQEARLRCSPMKGHSHVYWYRQLPEEGLKFMVYLQKENIIDESGMPKERFSAEFPKEGPSILRIQQVVRGDSAAYFCASSPLDPASTGELFFGEGSRLTVL.

The chain links TRBV27 to TRBJ1-5, with D maybe TRBD1 (5 bases). Germline V CDR1 and CDR2: MNHEY, SMNVEV (reference sequence). V lost 4 bases and J 1 base, leaving 5 bases between the germline ends. The CDR3 totals 13 residues. The CDR3 sequence is CASSWGSNQPQHF. The CDR3 bases are TGTGCCAGCAGTTGGGGGAGCAATCAGCCCCAGCATTTT.

This clone was observed once. The chain couples TRBV19 to TRBJ1-1, with 10 bases matching TRBD1. CDR3 length: 16 amino acids. V shed 8 bases and J 1 base; nucleotides not matched to a gene: 10. Germline V CDR1 and CDR2: LNHDA, SQIVND (reference sequence). CDR3 region: CASPPGQGQKNTEAFF. DNA for the CDR3: TGTGCCAGTCCCCCGGGACAGGGGCAAAAGAACACTGAAGCTTTCTTT.

This chain joins TRBV18 and TRBJ1-5; 9 bases are shared with TRBD1. J was trimmed by 4 bases and V by 3 bases; bases with no gene match: 4. CDR3 length equals 15 residues. Germline V gene sequence: CDR1 KGHSH, CDR2 LQKENI. CDR3 sequence reads: CASSPIGTGNQPQHF. In DNA, the CDR3 is TGTGCCAGCTCACCGATTGGGACAGGGAATCAGCCCCAGCATTTT.

This clone was seen only once. J is TRBJ1-2 and V is TRBV19; a possible D gene is TRBD1 (5 bases). This CDR3 comprises 16 residues. Germline V gene lookup returns CDR1 LNHDA and CDR2 SQIVND (reference sequence). V was pared by 3 bases and J by 4 bases, with 18 bases between. CDR3 nucleotides: TGTGCCAGTAGTATTTGGGGACCGCTTGGGTCCTATGGCTACACCTTC. Amino acid sequence: CASSIWGPLGSYGYTF. Drawing the rest from reference TRBV19 and TRBJ1-2, the complete variable domain is DGGITQSPKYLFRKEGQNVTLSCEQNLNHDAMYWYRQDPGQGLRLIYYSQIVNDFQKGDIAEGYSVSREKKESFPLTVTSAQKNPTAFYLCASSIWGPLGSYGYTFGSGTRLTVV.